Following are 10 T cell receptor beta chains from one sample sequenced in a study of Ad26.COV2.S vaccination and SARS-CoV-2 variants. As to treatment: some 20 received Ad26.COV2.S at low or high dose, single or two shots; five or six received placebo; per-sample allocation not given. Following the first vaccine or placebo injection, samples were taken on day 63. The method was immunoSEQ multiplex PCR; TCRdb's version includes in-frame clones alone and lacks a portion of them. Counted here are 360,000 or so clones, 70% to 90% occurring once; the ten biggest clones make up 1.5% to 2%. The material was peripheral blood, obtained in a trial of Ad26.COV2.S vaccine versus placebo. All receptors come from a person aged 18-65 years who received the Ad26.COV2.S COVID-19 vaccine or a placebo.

The CDR3 region is CAWSKGTSGFNEQFF. The CDR3 DNA reads as TGTGCCTGGAGCAAAGGGACTAGTGGGTTCAATGAGCAGTTCTTC. The chain combines TRBV30 with TRBJ2-1, with 8 bases fitting TRBD2. Germline CDR1 is GTSNPN and CDR2 is SVGIG (reference sequence). V was pared by 3 bases and J by 6 bases, with 10 bases of the junction left unmatched. The CDR3 is 15 residues long.

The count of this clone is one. The CDR3 loop reads CASSPLTVMNTEAFF. CDR3 DNA sequence: TGTGCCAGCAGTCCCTTGACGGTCATGAACACTGAAGCTTTCTTT. The chain uses TRBV6-5 and TRBJ1-1; no firm D call. This CDR3 has 15 amino acids. V dropped 5 bases and J dropped 0 bases, with 13 bases sitting between them. The germline V gene encodes CDR1 MNHEY and CDR2 SVGAGI.

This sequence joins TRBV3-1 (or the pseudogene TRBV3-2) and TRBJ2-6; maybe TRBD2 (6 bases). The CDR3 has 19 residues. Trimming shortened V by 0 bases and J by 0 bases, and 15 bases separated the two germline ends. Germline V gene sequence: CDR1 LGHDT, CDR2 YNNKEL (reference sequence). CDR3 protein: CASSQERLARSSGANVLTF. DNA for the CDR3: TGTGCCAGCAGCCAAGAACGCCTAGCGAGGAGCTCTGGGGCCAACGTCCTGACTTTC.

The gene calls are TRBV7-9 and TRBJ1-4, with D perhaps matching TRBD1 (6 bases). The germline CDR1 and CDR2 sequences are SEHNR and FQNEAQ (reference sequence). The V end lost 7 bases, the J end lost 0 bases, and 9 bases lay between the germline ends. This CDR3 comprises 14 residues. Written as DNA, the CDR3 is TGTGCCAGCACCTGGACAGCAACTAATGAAAAACTGTTTTTT. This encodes CASTWTATNEKLFF.

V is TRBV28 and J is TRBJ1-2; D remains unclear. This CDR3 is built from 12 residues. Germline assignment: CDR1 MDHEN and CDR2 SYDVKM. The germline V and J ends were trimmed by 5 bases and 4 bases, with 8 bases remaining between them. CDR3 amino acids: CASSSRFYGYTF. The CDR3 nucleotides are TGTGCCAGCAGTAGCAGGTTCTATGGCTACACCTTC.

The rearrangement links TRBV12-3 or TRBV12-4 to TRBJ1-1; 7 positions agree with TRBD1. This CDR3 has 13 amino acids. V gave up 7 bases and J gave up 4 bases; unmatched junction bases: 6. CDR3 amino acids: CASNRQGGTEAFF. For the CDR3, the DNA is TGTGCCAGCAACAGACAGGGAGGCACTGAAGCTTTCTTT.

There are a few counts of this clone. The CDR3 here is CASSLGDSYEQYF. Here the CDR3 DNA reads TGTGCCAGCAGCTTGGGCGACTCCTACGAGCAGTACTTC. The genes are TRBV7-3 and TRBJ2-7; D unresolved. Per germline, CDR1 SGHTA and CDR2 FQGTGA. V was shortened by 3 bases and J by 0 bases, with 6 bases between the two germline ends. The CDR3 totals 13 residues.

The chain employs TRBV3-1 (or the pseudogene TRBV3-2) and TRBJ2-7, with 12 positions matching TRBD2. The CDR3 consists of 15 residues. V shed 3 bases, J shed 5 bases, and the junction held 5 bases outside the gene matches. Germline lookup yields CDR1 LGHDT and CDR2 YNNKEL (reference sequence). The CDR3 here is CASSQHRLAGDEQYF. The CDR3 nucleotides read TGTGCCAGCAGCCAGCACCGACTAGCGGGAGACGAGCAGTACTTC.

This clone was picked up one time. The chain's CDR3 is CASSSGTDSYEQYF. DNA for the CDR3: TGTGCCAGCAGCTCCGGGACGGACTCCTACGAGCAGTACTTC. V is TRBV11-1 and J is TRBJ2-7; D assignment may be TRBD1 or TRBD2 (5 bases each). Germline assignment: CDR1 SGHAT and CDR2 FQDESV (reference sequence). V was trimmed by 4 bases and J by 0 bases, leaving 10 bases between them. CDR3 size: 14 residues.

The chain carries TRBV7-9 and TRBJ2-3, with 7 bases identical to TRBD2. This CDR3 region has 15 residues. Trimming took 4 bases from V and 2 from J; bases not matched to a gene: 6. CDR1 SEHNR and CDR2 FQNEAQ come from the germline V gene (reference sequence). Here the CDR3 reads CASSSLAVNTDTQYF. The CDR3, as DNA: TGTGCCAGCAGCTCTCTAGCGGTTAACACAGATACGCAGTATTTT.